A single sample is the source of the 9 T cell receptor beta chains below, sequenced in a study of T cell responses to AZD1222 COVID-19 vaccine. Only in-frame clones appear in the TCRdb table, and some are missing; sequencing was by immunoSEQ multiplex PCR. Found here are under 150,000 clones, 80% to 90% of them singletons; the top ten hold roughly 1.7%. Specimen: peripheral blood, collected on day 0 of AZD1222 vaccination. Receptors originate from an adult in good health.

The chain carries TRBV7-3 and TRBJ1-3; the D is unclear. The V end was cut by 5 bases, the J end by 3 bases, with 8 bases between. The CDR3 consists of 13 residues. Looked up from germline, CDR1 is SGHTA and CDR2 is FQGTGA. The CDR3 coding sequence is TGTGCCAGCAGCCCGTATAATGGAAACACCATATATTTT. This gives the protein CASSPYNGNTIYF.

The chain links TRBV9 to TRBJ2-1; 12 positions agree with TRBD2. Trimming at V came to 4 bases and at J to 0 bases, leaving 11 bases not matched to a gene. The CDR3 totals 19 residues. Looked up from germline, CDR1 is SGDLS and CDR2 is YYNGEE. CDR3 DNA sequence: TGTGCCAGCAGCCCCCGGACTAGCGGGGCGGCTAGCTCCTACAATGAGCAGTTCTTC. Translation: CASSPRTSGAASSYNEQFF.

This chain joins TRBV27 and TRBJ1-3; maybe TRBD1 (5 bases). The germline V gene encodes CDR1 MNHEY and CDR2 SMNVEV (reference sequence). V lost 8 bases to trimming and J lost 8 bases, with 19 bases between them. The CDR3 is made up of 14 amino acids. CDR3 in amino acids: CASGQKGRMHTIYF. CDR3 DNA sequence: TGTGCCAGCGGCCAGAAGGGGAGAATGCACACCATATATTTT.

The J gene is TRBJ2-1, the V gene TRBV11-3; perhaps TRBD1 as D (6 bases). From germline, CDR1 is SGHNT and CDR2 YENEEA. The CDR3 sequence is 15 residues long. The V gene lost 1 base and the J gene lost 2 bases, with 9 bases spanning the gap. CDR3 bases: TGTGCCAGCAGCTTAGCGGCAGGGGCCTACAATGAGCAGTTCTTC. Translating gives CASSLAAGAYNEQFF.

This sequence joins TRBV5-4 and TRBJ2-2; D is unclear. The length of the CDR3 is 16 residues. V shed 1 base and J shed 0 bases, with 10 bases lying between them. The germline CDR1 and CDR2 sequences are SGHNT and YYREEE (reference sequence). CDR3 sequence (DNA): TGTGCCAGCAGCTTGAGTCACCTTGCGAACACCGGGGAGCTGTTTTTT. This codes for CASSLSHLANTGELFF. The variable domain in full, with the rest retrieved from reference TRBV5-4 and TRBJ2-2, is ETGVTQSPTHLIKTRGQQVTLRCSSQSGHNTVSWYQQALGQGPQFIFQYYREEENGRGNFPPRFSGLQFPNYSSELNVNALELDDSALYLCASSLSHLANTGELFFGEGSRLTVL.

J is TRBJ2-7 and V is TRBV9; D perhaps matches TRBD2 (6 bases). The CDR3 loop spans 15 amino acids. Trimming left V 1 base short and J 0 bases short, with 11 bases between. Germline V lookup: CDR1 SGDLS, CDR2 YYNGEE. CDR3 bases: TGTGCCAGCAGCGTAACTGGACTAAGCTCCTACGAGCAGTACTTC. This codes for CASSVTGLSSYEQYF.

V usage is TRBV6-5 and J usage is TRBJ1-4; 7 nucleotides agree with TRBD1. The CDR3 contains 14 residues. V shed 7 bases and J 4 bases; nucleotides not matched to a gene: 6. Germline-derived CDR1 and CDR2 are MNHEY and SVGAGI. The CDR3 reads CASKNQGVNEKLFF. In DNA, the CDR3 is TGTGCCAGCAAAAACCAGGGGGTTAATGAAAAACTGTTTTTT.

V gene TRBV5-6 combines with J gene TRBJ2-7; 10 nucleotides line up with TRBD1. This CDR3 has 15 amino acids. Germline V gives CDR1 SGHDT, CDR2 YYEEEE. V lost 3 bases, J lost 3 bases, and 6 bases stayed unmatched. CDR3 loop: CASSSGRTGGYEQYF. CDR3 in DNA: TGTGCCAGCAGCTCGGGCAGGACAGGGGGCTACGAGCAGTACTTC. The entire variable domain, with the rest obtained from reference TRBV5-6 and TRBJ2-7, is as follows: DAGVTQSPTHLIKTRGQQVTLRCSPKSGHDTVSWYQQALGQGPQFIFQYYEEEERQRGNFPDRFSGHQFPNYSSELNVNALLLGDSALYLCASSSGRTGGYEQYFGPGTRLTVT.

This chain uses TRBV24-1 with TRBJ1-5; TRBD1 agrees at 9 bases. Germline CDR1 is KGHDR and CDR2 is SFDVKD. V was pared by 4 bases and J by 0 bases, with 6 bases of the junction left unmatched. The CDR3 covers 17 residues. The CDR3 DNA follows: TGTGCCACCAGTGACCACGGGACAGGGACTAGCAATCAGCCCCAGCATTTT. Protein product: CATSDHGTGTSNQPQHF.